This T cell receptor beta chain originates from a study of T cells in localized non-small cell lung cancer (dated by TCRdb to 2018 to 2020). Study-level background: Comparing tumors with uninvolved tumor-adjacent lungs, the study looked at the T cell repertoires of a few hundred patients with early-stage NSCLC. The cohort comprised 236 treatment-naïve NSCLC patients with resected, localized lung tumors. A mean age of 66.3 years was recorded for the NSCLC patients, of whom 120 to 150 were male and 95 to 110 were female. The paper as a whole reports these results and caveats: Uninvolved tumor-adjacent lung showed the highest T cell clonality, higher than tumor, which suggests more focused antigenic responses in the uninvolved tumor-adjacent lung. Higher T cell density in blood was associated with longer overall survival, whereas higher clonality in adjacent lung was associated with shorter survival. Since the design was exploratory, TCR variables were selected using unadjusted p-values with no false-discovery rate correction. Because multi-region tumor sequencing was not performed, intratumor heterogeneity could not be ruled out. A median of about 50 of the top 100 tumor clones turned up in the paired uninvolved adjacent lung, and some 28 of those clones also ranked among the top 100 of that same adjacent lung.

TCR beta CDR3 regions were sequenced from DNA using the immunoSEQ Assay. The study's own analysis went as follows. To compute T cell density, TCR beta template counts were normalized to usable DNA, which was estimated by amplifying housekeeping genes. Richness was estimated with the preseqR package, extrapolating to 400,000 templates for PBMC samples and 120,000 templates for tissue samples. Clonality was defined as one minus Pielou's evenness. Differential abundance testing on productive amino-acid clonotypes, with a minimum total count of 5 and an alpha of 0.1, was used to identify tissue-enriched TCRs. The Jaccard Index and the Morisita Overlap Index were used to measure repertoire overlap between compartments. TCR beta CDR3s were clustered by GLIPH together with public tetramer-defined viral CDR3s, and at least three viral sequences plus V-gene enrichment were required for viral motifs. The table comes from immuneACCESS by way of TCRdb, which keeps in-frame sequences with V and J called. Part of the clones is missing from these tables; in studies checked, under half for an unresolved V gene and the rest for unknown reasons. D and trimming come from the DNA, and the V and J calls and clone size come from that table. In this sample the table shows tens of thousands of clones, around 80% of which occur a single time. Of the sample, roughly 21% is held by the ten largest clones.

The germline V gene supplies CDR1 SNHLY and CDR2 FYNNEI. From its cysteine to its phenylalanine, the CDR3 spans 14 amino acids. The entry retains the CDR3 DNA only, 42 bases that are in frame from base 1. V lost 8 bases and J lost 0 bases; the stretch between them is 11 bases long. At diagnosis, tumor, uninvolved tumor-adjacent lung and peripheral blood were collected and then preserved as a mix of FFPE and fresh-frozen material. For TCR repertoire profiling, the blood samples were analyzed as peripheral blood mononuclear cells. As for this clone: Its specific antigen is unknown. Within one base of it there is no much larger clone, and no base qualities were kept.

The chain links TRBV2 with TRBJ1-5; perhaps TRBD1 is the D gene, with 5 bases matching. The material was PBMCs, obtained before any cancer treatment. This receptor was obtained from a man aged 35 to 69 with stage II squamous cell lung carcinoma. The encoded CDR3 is CASGPGYSNQPQHF. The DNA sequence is TGTGCCAGCGGCCCAGGGTATAGCAATCAGCCCCAGCATTTT.